The 27 T cell receptor beta chains presented below share a single source sample, sequenced in a study of blood T cell repertoires in COVID-19 (TCRdb year 2020). The library was generated by the immunoSEQ multiplex PCR assay. The immuneACCESS repertoire file appears here via TCRdb, limited to in-frame rearrangements. These files lack a portion of the clones; in checked studies, under half of the deficit traces to unresolved V genes, and the cause of the others is not known. The sample yields approximately 77,000 clones; less than 85% were counted once. The ten largest account for 4% to 6% of the sample. The specimen was peripheral blood. The receptors shown here come from a woman between 65 and 79 years old with acute or convalescent COVID-19.

The chain joins TRBV18 to TRBJ1-3; 8 bases line up with TRBD1. Per the germline V gene, CDR1 is KGHSH and CDR2 is LQKENI. CDR3 length equals 16 residues. V lost 3 bases to trimming and J lost 4 bases; unmatched junction nucleotides: 8. The CDR3 DNA sequence: TGTGCCAGCTCACCGTTACAGACAGGGGACGGAAACACCATATATTTT. It codes for CASSPLQTGDGNTIYF.

The rearrangement uses TRBV27 and TRBJ1-1, with 10 bases fitting TRBD1. V trimming: 4 bases; J trimming: 10 bases; junction bases outside the gene matches: 3. The CDR3 runs 12 residues. Germline V gene data show CDR1 as MNHEY and CDR2 as SMNVEV (reference sequence). CDR3 nucleotides: TGTGCCAGCAGTTCCCGGACAGGGGGAGCTTTCTTT. Protein: CASSSRTGGAFF.

This clone was seen once. J is TRBJ2-1 and V is TRBV5-4; TRBD2 matches 8 bases. The CDR3 totals 16 residues. Trimming removed 0 bases from V and 4 bases from J; junction bases left unmatched: 6. Germline CDR1 SGHNT, CDR2 YYREEE (reference sequence). CDR3 DNA sequence: TGTGCCAGCAGCTTGGGGACTAGCCCAATTTACAATGAGCAGTTCTTC. Protein sequence: CASSLGTSPIYNEQFF. Full variable domain (rest looked up from reference TRBV5-4 and TRBJ2-1): ETGVTQSPTHLIKTRGQQVTLRCSSQSGHNTVSWYQQALGQGPQFIFQYYREEENGRGNFPPRFSGLQFPNYSSELNVNALELDDSALYLCASSLGTSPIYNEQFFGPGTRLTVL.

The chain employs TRBV12-3 or TRBV12-4 and TRBJ1-1, with 7 bases that match TRBD1. The CDR3 contains 13 residues. V trimming: 6 bases; J trimming: 3 bases; junction bases outside the gene matches: 4. CDR3 nucleotide sequence: TGTGCCAGCAGACTGCAGGGGGACACTGAAGCTTTCTTT. Its translation: CASRLQGDTEAFF.

This rearrangement joins TRBV7-2 to TRBJ2-2; 7 bases fit TRBD2. Germline values: CDR1 SGHTA, CDR2 FQGNSA. J lost 3 bases, V lost 3 bases, and 10 bases had no gene match. The length of the CDR3 is 17 residues. The CDR3 sequence is CASSFPLAMDYTGELFF. CDR3 in DNA: TGTGCCAGCAGCTTCCCACTAGCGATGGACTACACCGGGGAGCTGTTTTTT.

V gene TRBV3-1 (or the pseudogene TRBV3-2) combines with J gene TRBJ2-7; 9 bases match TRBD1. Germline V gene data show CDR1 as LGHDT and CDR2 as YNNKEL (reference sequence). With 5 bases clipped from V and 4 bases from J, the junction kept 9 bases outside the gene matches. The CDR3 loop spans 15 amino acids. The CDR3, as DNA: TGTGCCAGCAGCTACGGACAGGGGAAAGGATACGAGCAGTACTTC. Protein: CASSYGQGKGYEQYF.

The genes are TRBV29-1 and TRBJ1-1; perhaps TRBD1 as D (5 bases). CDR1 and CDR2 from the germline V gene are SQVTM and ANQGSEA. CDR3 length: 13 amino acids. V lost 7 bases and J lost 1, with 13 bases in between. The CDR3, as DNA: TGCAGCGCGATTCAACAGGCGAACACTGAAGCTTTCTTT. Protein product: CSAIQQANTEAFF.

The chain recombines TRBV2 with TRBJ1-6; TRBD1 agrees at 7 bases. The CDR3 totals 14 residues. Germline lookup yields CDR1 SNHLY and CDR2 FYNNEI. The V gene end was trimmed by 2 bases and the J gene end by 9 bases; junction bases not matched to a gene: 4. CDR3 sequence (DNA): TGTGCCAGCAGTGAATGGGACAGTCCTTCACCCCTCCACTTT. Translated: CASSEWDSPSPLHF. Combining the CDR3 with reference TRBV2 and TRBJ1-6 gives the whole variable domain EPEVTQTPSHQVTQMGQEVILRCVPISNHLYFYWYRQILGQKVEFLVSFYNNEISEKSEIFDDQFSVERPDGSNFTLKIRSTKLEDSAMYFCASSEWDSPSPLHFGNGTRLTVT.

This clone was seen only once. The V gene is TRBV2, the J gene TRBJ1-1; maybe TRBD1 (6 bases). Per the germline V gene, CDR1 is SNHLY and CDR2 is FYNNEI. The CDR3 extends over 14 amino acids. The germline V and J ends were trimmed by 8 bases and 4 bases, with 17 bases remaining between them. This CDR3 is CASLSRGVGTEAFF. Here the CDR3 DNA reads TGTGCCAGCCTCTCCAGGGGAGTGGGCACTGAAGCTTTCTTT. Full variable domain (missing parts from reference TRBV2 and TRBJ1-1): EPEVTQTPSHQVTQMGQEVILRCVPISNHLYFYWYRQILGQKVEFLVSFYNNEISEKSEIFDDQFSVERPDGSNFTLKIRSTKLEDSAMYFCASLSRGVGTEAFFGQGTRLTVV.

CDR3 protein: CASSYRTATAYGYTF. In DNA form, the CDR3 reads TGTGCCAGCAGTTACCGGACAGCAACCGCATATGGCTACACCTTC. The J gene is TRBJ1-2, the V gene TRBV6-5, with D perhaps TRBD1 (6 bases). Germline CDR1 is MNHEY and CDR2 is SVGAGI. V lost 2 bases and J lost 5, with 15 bases in between. There are 15 residues in the CDR3.

The chain carries TRBV5-1 and TRBJ1-1, with D hard to call. Germline CDR1 SGHRS, CDR2 YFSETQ. The CDR3 spans 16 residues. V lost 0 bases and J 3 bases, leaving 15 bases between the germline ends. CDR3 in amino acids: CASSLEGVGRDTEAFF. DNA for the CDR3: TGCGCCAGCAGCTTGGAGGGAGTGGGTAGGGACACTGAAGCTTTCTTT.

V gene TRBV7-2 combines with J gene TRBJ1-2; D is unclear. The CDR3 consists of 15 residues. Germline-derived CDR1 and CDR2 are SGHTA and FQGNSA. The germline V and J ends were trimmed by 1 base and 4 bases, with 13 bases remaining between them. CDR3 region: CASSLERAETYGYTF. The CDR3, as DNA: TGTGCCAGCAGCTTAGAGCGGGCGGAGACCTATGGCTACACCTTC.

J is TRBJ1-1 and V is TRBV27; D unresolved. From germline, CDR1 is MNHEY and CDR2 SMNVEV (reference sequence). CDR3 length: 14 amino acids. Trimming took off 5 bases at V and 1 base at J, with 11 bases between the two ends. CDR3 sequence (DNA): TGTGCCAGCAGTCCCTCGGGGAGGAACACTGAAGCTTTCTTT. Encoded protein: CASSPSGRNTEAFF.

The V call is TRBV15, the J call TRBJ2-2, with TRBD1 matching 9 bases. Per germline, CDR1 LNHNV and CDR2 YYDKDF (reference sequence). The CDR3 runs to 15 residues. Trimming removed 5 bases from V and 5 bases from J; junction bases left unmatched: 6. As DNA, the CDR3 is TGTGCCACCAGCCGCGGGACAGGGCGAACCGGGGAGCTGTTTTTT. Translated, it gives CATSRGTGRTGELFF.

This clone was seen a handful of times. The chain recombines TRBV20-1 with TRBJ1-1, with D perhaps TRBD1 (6 bases). V was pared by 4 bases and J by 1 base, with 10 bases between. This CDR3 has 13 amino acids. The germline V gene has CDR1 DFQATT and CDR2 SNEGSKA (reference sequence). The CDR3 loop is CSATETGNTEAFF. The DNA for the CDR3 is TGCAGTGCTACTGAGACAGGGAACACTGAAGCTTTCTTT.

This rearrangement joins TRBV4-3 to TRBJ1-5; TRBD1 aligns across 10 bases. The CDR3 sequence is 20 residues long. Germline V gene data show CDR1 as LGHNA and CDR2 as YSLEER. Trimming took 4 bases from V and 0 from J; bases not matched to a gene: 15. This CDR3 reads CASSLGAGTGEFNSNQPQHF. CDR3 DNA: TGCGCCAGCAGCCTTGGGGCCGGGACAGGGGAGTTTAATAGCAATCAGCCCCAGCATTTT.

CDR3 nucleotides: TGTGCCACCCTGGACAGGGTGACCTACGAGCAGTACTTC. Translation gives CATLDRVTYEQYF. The chain has TRBV6-5 and TRBJ2-7; TRBD1 aligns across 8 bases. V was pared by 10 bases and J by 2 bases, with 7 bases of the junction left unmatched. The CDR3 extends over 13 amino acids. Germline loops: CDR1 MNHEY, CDR2 SVGAGI.

The CDR3 sequence: CASGAAGNTIYF. DNA of the CDR3: TGTGCCAGCGGGGCGGCCGGAAACACCATATATTTT. V gene TRBV6-5 combines with J gene TRBJ1-3; the D gene is possibly TRBD1 (5 bases). V lost 8 bases, J lost 4 bases, and 9 bases lay in between. This CDR3 is built from 12 residues. Germline V gives CDR1 MNHEY, CDR2 SVGAGI.

The chain is built from TRBV9 and TRBJ1-4; perhaps TRBD1 as D (5 bases). The CDR3 contains 14 residues. Trimming cost V 0 bases and J 2 bases, with 5 bases left between them. In germline, CDR1 is SGDLS, CDR2 YYNGEE. The CDR3 is CASSVEGTNEKLFF. DNA for the CDR3: TGTGCCAGCAGCGTAGAGGGGACTAATGAAAAACTGTTTTTT.

This chain uses TRBV6-5 with TRBJ1-5; D is unclear. This CDR3 region has 15 residues. The germline CDR1 and CDR2 sequences are MNHEY and SVGAGI. V was shortened by 5 bases and J by 0 bases, with 11 bases between the two germline ends. The CDR3 loop reads CASSPSGGSNQPQHF. The CDR3 DNA is TGTGCCAGCAGTCCCTCAGGAGGTAGCAATCAGCCCCAGCATTTT.

The V call is TRBV27, the J call TRBJ1-2, with D possibly TRBD1 on 6 matching bases. V was pared by 5 bases and J by 4 bases, with 14 bases between. The CDR3 is 14 amino acids. Per the germline V gene, CDR1 is MNHEY and CDR2 is SMNVEV (reference sequence). The CDR3 is CASSPTGSVYGYTF. The CDR3 region has the DNA TGTGCCAGCAGTCCCACAGGGTCTGTCTATGGCTACACCTTC.

In this sample, this clone turned up once. V usage is TRBV4-3 and J usage is TRBJ2-1; 9 bases fit TRBD2. CDR3 length: 15 residues. CDR1 and CDR2 from the germline V gene are LGHNA and YSLEER. V was clipped by 3 bases and J by 4 bases; unmatched bases: 4. The CDR3: CASSQRGGVYNEQFF. The CDR3 nucleotides are TGCGCCAGCAGCCAGCGGGGGGGCGTTTACAATGAGCAGTTCTTC.

The sample holds one count of this clone. This chain connects TRBV6-5 to TRBJ1-4; a weak D match, TRBD1 (5 bases). Germline CDR1 is MNHEY and CDR2 is SVGAGI. V lost 4 bases to trimming and J lost 8 bases, with 11 bases between them. The CDR3 is 13 amino acids. CDR3 amino acids: CASSSREGEKLFF. In DNA, the CDR3 is TGTGCCAGCAGTTCTAGGGAGGGGGAAAAACTGTTTTTT.

The gene calls are TRBV7-2 and TRBJ1-1, with a possible D match to TRBD1 (6 bases). There are 15 residues in the CDR3. Per germline, CDR1 SGHTA and CDR2 FQGNSA. V lost 2 bases to trimming and J lost 5 bases, with 15 bases between them. The CDR3 nucleotides are TGTGCCAGCAGCTTAAGTTGGAATAGGGGGACTGAAGCTTTCTTT. Protein sequence: CASSLSWNRGTEAFF.

This clone showed up just a few times. The CDR3 sequence: CASSPPSSGKGTEAFF. Written as DNA, the CDR3 is TGTGCCAGCTCACCACCAAGTTCAGGGAAGGGCACTGAAGCTTTCTTT. The V and J genes are TRBV18 and TRBJ1-1, with D possibly matching TRBD1 (5 bases). The V and J ends lost 0 bases and 4 bases respectively, with 15 bases between them. The CDR3 is made up of 16 amino acids. From germline, CDR1 is KGHSH and CDR2 LQKENI.

The chain's CDR3 is CASSYGRGTANYGYTF. DNA of the CDR3: TGTGCCAGCAGTTACGGGCGGGGCACAGCTAACTATGGCTACACCTTC. The V and J genes are TRBV6-2 or TRBV6-3 and TRBJ1-2; maybe TRBD1 (5 bases). CDR3 length: 16 residues. Germline V gene lookup returns CDR1 MNHEY and CDR2 SVGEGT. The V end was cut by 2 bases, the J end by 0 bases, with 13 bases between.

The gene calls are TRBV4-3 and TRBJ2-1; 7 bases line up with TRBD1. V dropped 0 bases and J dropped 7; count of bases not matched to a gene: 12. CDR1 is LGHNA and CDR2 is YSLEER in the germline V gene. CDR3 length: 17 amino acids. CDR3 in amino acids: CASSQDRSETGRNEQFF. For the CDR3, the DNA is TGCGCCAGCAGCCAAGATCGATCCGAGACAGGGAGAAATGAGCAGTTCTTC.